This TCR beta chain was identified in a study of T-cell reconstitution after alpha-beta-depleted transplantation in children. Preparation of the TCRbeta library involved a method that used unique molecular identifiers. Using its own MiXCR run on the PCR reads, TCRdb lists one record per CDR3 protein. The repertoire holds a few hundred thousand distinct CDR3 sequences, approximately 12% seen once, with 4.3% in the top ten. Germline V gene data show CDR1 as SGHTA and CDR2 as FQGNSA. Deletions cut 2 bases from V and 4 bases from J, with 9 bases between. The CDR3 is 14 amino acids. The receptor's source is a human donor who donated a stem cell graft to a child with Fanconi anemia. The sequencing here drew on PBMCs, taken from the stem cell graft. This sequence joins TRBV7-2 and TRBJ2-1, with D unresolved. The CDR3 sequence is CASSLTGRYNEQFF. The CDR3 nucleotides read TGTGCCAGCAGCTTAACGGGCAGGTACAATGAGCAGTTCTTC.